This passage covers 24 T cell receptor beta chains from one sample sequenced in a study of PD-1 blockade in mismatch repair-deficient tumors. The data were produced by immunoSEQ multiplex PCR, yet TCRdb's version contains in-frame clones alone and is incomplete. This sample yields 70,000 to 95,000 clones, of which 65% to 85% are seen a single time; less than 6.5% belongs to the top ten. The sequencing here drew on peripheral blood, taken 44 weeks after starting pembrolizumab. These TCRs come from an adult with mismatch repair-deficient cancer.

The rearrangement uses TRBV7-6 and TRBJ1-4, with a weak D call TRBD1 (5 bases). CDR1 is SGHVS and CDR2 is FNYEAQ in the germline V gene. The V end was cut by 0 bases, the J end by 8 bases, with 13 bases between. The CDR3 covers 15 residues. DNA for the CDR3: TGTGCCAGCAGCTTAGCCGGTTCGGGGGGAGAAAAACTGTTTTTT. Residues: CASSLAGSGGEKLFF.

This sequence joins TRBV7-6 and TRBJ2-3, with D possibly matching TRBD2 (5 bases). CDR1 is SGHVS and CDR2 is FNYEAQ in the germline V gene. The CDR3 runs 14 residues. The ends were cut back, 8 bases at V and 2 bases at J, with 14 bases in the middle. The CDR3 spells CASQERTDTDTQYF. CDR3 bases: TGTGCCAGCCAGGAGCGGACTGACACAGATACGCAGTATTTT. The full variable domain, rest sourced from reference TRBV7-6 and TRBJ2-3, is GAGVSQSPRYKVTKRGQDVALRCDPISGHVSLYWYRQALGQGPEFLTYFNYEAQQDKSGLPNDRFSAERPEGSISTLTIQRTEQRDSAMYRCASQERTDTDTQYFGPGTRLTVL.

This clone appeared once. The V call is TRBV7-9, the J call TRBJ2-3, with 15 bases matching TRBD2. Losses at the gene ends were 9 bases for V and 0 bases for J; bases not matched to a gene: 4. Per germline, CDR1 SEHNR and CDR2 FQNEAQ (reference sequence). This CDR3 has 16 residues. The CDR3 loop reads CASPGTSGRSTDTQYF. The CDR3 nucleotides read TGTGCCAGTCCCGGGACTAGCGGGAGGAGCACAGATACGCAGTATTTT.

The chain carries TRBV4-1 and TRBJ2-7; 8 bases are shared with TRBD2. The length of the CDR3 is 15 residues. Trimming cost V 0 bases and J 2 bases; bases outside gene matches: 3. Germline loops: CDR1 MGHRA, CDR2 YSYEKL. CDR3 DNA: TGCGCCAGCAGCCAAGATGCGGGGGGAACCTACGAGCAGTACTTC. It specifies CASSQDAGGTYEQYF.

The chain couples TRBV5-6 to TRBJ2-3; 7 bases line up with TRBD2. J was trimmed by 4 bases and V by 2 bases; bases with no gene match: 13. The germline V gene has CDR1 SGHDT and CDR2 YYEEEE. The CDR3 covers 17 residues. As DNA, the CDR3 is TGTGCCAGCAGCTTCGCGGGAGTGGGCCTTGGAGCAGATACGCAGTATTTT. Translated: CASSFAGVGLGADTQYF.

This clone was seen only once. This chain joins TRBV5-8 and TRBJ1-5; 12 nucleotides line up with TRBD1. This CDR3 comprises 15 residues. From germline, CDR1 is SGHTS and CDR2 YDEGEE. Trimming removed 4 bases from V and 6 bases from J; junction bases left unmatched: 5. The CDR3 here is CASSPRDRGLQPQHF. CDR3 bases: TGTGCCAGCAGCCCCCGGGACAGGGGGCTTCAGCCCCAGCATTTT.

The chain is built from TRBV4-2 and TRBJ2-7; the D gene is possibly TRBD2 (5 bases). This CDR3 spans 15 amino acids. Deletions cut 0 bases from V and 0 bases from J, with 9 bases between. The V gene's germline CDR1 is LGHNA and CDR2 YNFKEQ. CDR3 sequence: CASSQEAASSYEQYF. The CDR3 region has the DNA TGTGCCAGCAGCCAAGAAGCGGCTAGCTCCTACGAGCAGTACTTC.

The gene calls are TRBV19 and TRBJ2-1; TRBD2 matches 12 bases. The CDR3 length is 15 residues. Germline V gene lookup returns CDR1 LNHDA and CDR2 SQIVND (reference sequence). V shed 9 bases and J 7 bases; nucleotides not matched to a gene: 10. Here the CDR3 DNA reads TGTGCCAGCCATAAGACTAGCGGGAGAATGAATGAGCAGTTCTTC. Translation gives CASHKTSGRMNEQFF.

CDR3 nucleotide sequence: TGTGCCTGGATTTCCCAGACAGGGGGCAATGGCTACACCTTC. Translated, it gives CAWISQTGGNGYTF. The chain links TRBV30 to TRBJ1-2; TRBD1 agrees at 10 bases. Per germline, CDR1 GTSNPN and CDR2 SVGIG (reference sequence). With 4 bases clipped from V and 6 bases from J, the junction kept 8 bases outside the gene matches. The CDR3 spans 14 residues.

The chain is built from TRBV7-8 and TRBJ1-2; D might be TRBD1 (5 bases). The CDR3 is 13 amino acids. Trimming pared 4 bases from V and 4 bases from J, leaving 10 bases between. CDR1 is SGHVS and CDR2 is FQNEAQ in the germline V gene. CDR3 sequence: CASSWDGGYGYTF. The CDR3 DNA is TGTGCCAGCAGCTGGGACGGGGGCTATGGCTACACCTTC.

V gene TRBV11-3 combines with J gene TRBJ2-1, with a weak D call TRBD1 (7 bases). Germline CDR1 SGHNT, CDR2 YENEEA. Trimming stripped 1 base from V and 10 bases from J, with 14 bases between. CDR3 length: 14 residues. The CDR3 DNA follows: TGTGCCAGCAGCTTAGTTCTGGCGGGACAGGAGCAGTTCTTC. Protein: CASSLVLAGQEQFF.

This chain uses TRBV28 with TRBJ2-7; weak D call: TRBD2 (6 bases). The CDR3 spans 15 residues. The ends were cut back, 3 bases at V and 0 bases at J, with 12 bases in the middle. Germline V CDR1 and CDR2: MDHEN, SYDVKM. The CDR3 nucleotides read TGTGCCAGCAGTTTTCGCGGTAGCGGCTCCTACGAGCAGTACTTC. Translation: CASSFRGSGSYEQYF. The full variable domain, in which reference TRBV28 and TRBJ2-7 provide the parts outside the CDR3, is DVKVTQSSRYLVKRTGEKVFLECVQDMDHENMFWYRQDPGLGLRLIYFSYDVKMKEKGDIPEGYSVSREKKERFSLILESASTNQTSMYLCASSFRGSGSYEQYFGPGTRLTVT.

The chain couples TRBV5-1 to TRBJ2-2; D unresolved. Per germline, CDR1 SGHRS and CDR2 YFSETQ. CDR3 length: 15 amino acids. V lost 0 bases and J lost 1, with 7 bases in between. The DNA for the CDR3 is TGCGCCAGCAGCTTGGAGGCAGGGAACACCGGGGAGCTGTTTTTT. It codes for CASSLEAGNTGELFF.

The rearrangement uses TRBV5-1 and TRBJ2-7, with D hard to call. V lost 4 bases, J lost 0 bases, and 8 bases lay in between. This CDR3 has 13 residues. Germline V CDR1 and CDR2: SGHRS, YFSETQ. The CDR3 loop is CASSPEPSYEQYF. The DNA of the CDR3 is TGCGCCAGCAGCCCAGAGCCCTCCTACGAGCAGTACTTC.

The V call is TRBV6-6, the J call TRBJ1-1; D is perhaps TRBD1 (6 bases). The ends were cut back, 6 bases at V and 5 bases at J, with 19 bases in the middle. This CDR3 contains 15 residues. CDR1 is MNHNY and CDR2 is SVGAGI in the germline V gene (reference sequence). The CDR3 DNA reads TGTGCCAGCAGGGAACGGGGGGCTGGGCGGACTGAAGCTTTCTTT. It yields the protein CASRERGAGRTEAFF.

Only a few counts were recorded for this clone. V gene TRBV2 combines with J gene TRBJ2-7; perhaps TRBD2 as D (6 bases). Germline V gene sequence: CDR1 SNHLY, CDR2 FYNNEI. V lost 10 bases and J 5 bases, leaving 12 bases between the germline ends. The CDR3 has 11 residues. The CDR3 DNA reads TGTGCCAACGTCGCGGGGAACGAGCAGTACTTC. Amino acid sequence: CANVAGNEQYF.

This chain uses TRBV7-3 with TRBJ2-1; 9 nucleotides align to TRBD2. Trimming removed 5 bases from V and 4 bases from J; junction bases left unmatched: 6. CDR3 length: 15 residues. Germline CDR1 reads SGHTA; CDR2 reads FQGTGA. The CDR3 coding sequence is TGTGCCAGCAGCCAAACGCGGGAGGGTTACAATGAGCAGTTCTTC. It codes for CASSQTREGYNEQFF.

The chain is built from TRBV10-3 and TRBJ2-5, with 9 positions matching TRBD1. The CDR3 has 18 residues. V lost 8 bases to trimming and J lost 2 bases; unmatched junction nucleotides: 18. CDR1 is ENHRY and CDR2 is SYGVKD in the germline V gene. The DNA of the CDR3 is TGTGCCATCGCGCGACGGTCCCCGGGACAGGGTGGTCAAGAGACCCAGTACTTC. Its protein is CAIARRSPGQGGQETQYF.

This clone was seen more than once but under ten times. The chain links TRBV7-6 to TRBJ1-3; D is unresolved. The CDR3 consists of 14 residues. Looked up from germline, CDR1 is SGHVS and CDR2 is FNYEAQ. With 0 bases removed from V and 0 bases from J, the gap between germline ends came to 3 bases. CDR3 nucleotide sequence: TGTGCCAGCAGCTTAGCCGGCTCTGGAAACACCATATATTTT. Protein: CASSLAGSGNTIYF.

The rearrangement joins TRBV9 to TRBJ2-7; D unclear. This CDR3 has 15 residues. Trimming removed 4 bases from V and 0 bases from J, with 14 bases in between. CDR1 is SGDLS and CDR2 is YYNGEE in the germline V gene. CDR3 sequence reads: CASSPDGPSSYEQYF. In DNA form, the CDR3 reads TGTGCCAGCAGCCCTGACGGGCCGAGCTCCTACGAGCAGTACTTC.

The V gene is TRBV7-2, the J gene TRBJ2-7; D call uncertain. Trimming stripped 2 bases from V and 6 bases from J, with 11 bases between. This CDR3 comprises 13 residues. CDR1 and CDR2 (germline): SGHTA, FQGNSA. The chain's CDR3 is CASSLRLESEQYF. The CDR3 coding sequence is TGTGCCAGCAGCTTAAGATTGGAGTCCGAGCAGTACTTC.

The V and J genes are TRBV4-2 and TRBJ2-3, with 13 positions matching TRBD2. The CDR3 contains 17 residues. CDR1 is LGHNA and CDR2 is YNFKEQ in the germline V gene. V lost 4 bases and J lost 4; bases outside the gene matches: 8. This CDR3 reads CASSRRTSGRSADTQYF. The CDR3 DNA sequence: TGTGCCAGCAGCCGTAGGACTAGCGGGAGATCAGCAGATACGCAGTATTTT.

The chain employs TRBV19 and TRBJ2-7; D might be TRBD1 (6 bases). V gave up 6 bases and J gave up 3 bases, with 18 bases separating them. CDR3 length equals 15 residues. The germline V gene encodes CDR1 LNHDA and CDR2 SQIVND (reference sequence). The CDR3 sequence: CASRRGGQGNYEQYF. The CDR3 nucleotides read TGTGCCAGTAGGAGAGGGGGTCAGGGAAACTACGAGCAGTACTTC.

The CDR3: CSATDPNNEQFF. In DNA form, the CDR3 reads TGCAGCGCCACTGATCCGAACAATGAGCAGTTCTTC. This sequence joins TRBV29-1 and TRBJ2-1, with unresolved D. The CDR3 is 12 residues long. Per germline, CDR1 SQVTM and CDR2 ANQGSEA. Deletions cut 7 bases from V and 5 bases from J, with 12 bases between.